These 2 T cell receptor beta chains were sequenced from one sample in a study of CD8+ T cells in alopecia areata. Treatment here: oral pan-JAK inhibitor, 5-10 mg twice daily. RNA extraction and reverse transcription yielded cDNA as sequencing template. Sequenced by immunoSEQ multiplex PCR; TCRdb stores in-frame clones only, minus some. The repertoire has approximately 210,000 clones, just over 65% of them found once; the top ten carry roughly 1.2%. The specimen comprised CD4+ T cells sorted from blood, sampled at approximately week 42, from a patient treated with tofacitinib. These receptors were obtained from a human donor with alopecia areata.

V is TRBV7-2 and J is TRBJ2-1; D may be TRBD2 (6 bases). This CDR3 is 14 amino acids long. Germline CDR1 and CDR2: SGHTA and FQGNSA. Deletions cut 4 bases from V and 5 bases from J, with 12 bases between. In DNA, the CDR3 is TGTGCCAGCAGCTCCCCGGGACTCCACAATGAGCAGTTCTTC. Its translation is CASSSPGLHNEQFF.

This chain uses TRBV7-2 with TRBJ2-5; D is unclear. This CDR3 has 15 residues. V lost 2 bases and J 2 bases, leaving 12 bases between the germline ends. Germline lookup yields CDR1 SGHTA and CDR2 FQGNSA. The CDR3 DNA sequence: TGTGCCAGCAGCTTATTGGTCCGTTATCAAGAGACCCAGTACTTC. This translates into CASSLLVRYQETQYF.